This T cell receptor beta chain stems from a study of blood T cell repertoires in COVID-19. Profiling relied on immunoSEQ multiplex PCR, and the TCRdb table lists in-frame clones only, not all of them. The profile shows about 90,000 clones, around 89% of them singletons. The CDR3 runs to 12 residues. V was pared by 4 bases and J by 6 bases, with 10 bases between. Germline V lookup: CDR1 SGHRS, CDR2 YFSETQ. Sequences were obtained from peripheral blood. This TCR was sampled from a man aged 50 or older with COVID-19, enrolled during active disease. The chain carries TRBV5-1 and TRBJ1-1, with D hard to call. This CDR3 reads CASSPGSSEAFF. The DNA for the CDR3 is TGCGCCAGCAGCCCGGGGTCGTCTGAAGCTTTCTTT.